Listed below are T cell receptor beta chains from one sample, sequenced in a study of blood T cell repertoires in COVID-19. Sequencing used immunoSEQ multiplex PCR; TCRdb keeps in-frame clones, though not all of them. The sample yields tens of thousands of clones, around 87% seen once. The sample was peripheral blood. The receptors were gathered from a woman of 80 years or more with active or convalescent COVID-19. Each CDR3 is given with its conserved first and last residue. Fields, in order: CDR3 length, D gene, V gene, J gene, clone size, CDR3 protein. D genes are given only for firm matches. Size tells how often a clone was seen (once, few, many) or the class of an expanded clone, and some rows leave it out.

>15|.|TRBV2|TRBJ1-1|.
CASVKGTPRDTEAFF
>13|.|TRBV12-3/TRBV12-4|TRBJ1-3|.
CASSTGTGNTIYF
>11|.|TRBV18|TRBJ2-7|.
CASSLQGEQYF
>14|TRBD1|TRBV28|TRBJ1-1|once
CASSPGQANTEAFF
>13|.|TRBV6-5|TRBJ2-7|.
CASSLGVGGEQYF
>15|TRBD1|TRBV19|TRBJ2-3|.
CASSVTGDRTDTQYF
>14|.|TRBV19|TRBJ1-5|.
CASNHRIAGQPQHF
>15|.|TRBV2|TRBJ1-5|.
CASTPQGQGYQPQHF
>14|.|TRBV6-5|TRBJ2-1|.
CASSPQAGWNEQFF
>18|TRBD2|TRBV5-5|TRBJ2-2|.
CASSFGARGGSNTGELFF
>14|.|TRBV5-6|TRBJ2-2|.
CASSLVRNTGELFF
>14|.|TRBV28|TRBJ2-5|many
CASSLLPDQETQYF
>21|TRBD1|TRBV5-1|TRBJ1-3|.
CARSYPRTPGQRKQIGNTIYF
>19|.|TRBV6-2/TRBV6-3|TRBJ1-1|few
CASSYSIIKRTSVNTEAFF
>14|TRBD1|TRBV5-1|TRBJ1-1|.
CASFEGTGADEAFF
>13|.|TRBV5-1|TRBJ1-1|.
CASSRPGGAEAFF
>13|.|TRBV19|TRBJ1-2|.
CASSHGPGVGYTF
>20|.|TRBV13|TRBJ2-1|once
CASSFRTVGEGISSYNEQFF
>13|.|TRBV9|TRBJ1-2|.
CASSVDATVGYTF
>18|.|TRBV11-3|TRBJ1-2|.
CASSLDPGSGTLWYGYTF
>15|.|TRBV6-1|TRBJ1-3|.
CASSEGWGPRNTIYF
>13|.|TRBV14|TRBJ1-2|few
CASSQVRGYGYTF
>15|.|TRBV11-2|TRBJ2-5|.
CASSPQRARQETQYF
>15|TRBD1|TRBV11-2|TRBJ1-4|.
CASRSDRAGGEKLFF
>13|.|TRBV27|TRBJ2-3|.
CASSPPHYGTQYF
>12|TRBD1|TRBV30|TRBJ1-1|.
CACAGTGIEAFF
>14|TRBD1|TRBV6-5|TRBJ1-1|once
CASSGGQLNTEAFF
>12|.|TRBV19|TRBJ1-5|.
CASIWGGQPQHF
>14|TRBD2|TRBV28|TRBJ2-7|.
CASSLQAGVYEQYF
>16|.|TRBV14|TRBJ1-3|.
CASSQDTVFSGNTIYF
>16|TRBD1|TRBV28|TRBJ1-2|.
CASRGTGFGANYGYTF
>17|TRBD1|TRBV7-6|TRBJ1-3|.
CASSLVRQGYSGNTIYF
>14|.|TRBV28|TRBJ1-2|.
CASSLSPQGDGYTF
>14|.|TRBV19|TRBJ1-2|.
CASSERGRWSGYTF
>13|.|TRBV7-2|TRBJ1-1|.
CASSFGQSIRAFF
>10|.|TRBV29-1|TRBJ1-1|.
CSGVNTEAFF
>15|TRBD2|TRBV5-8|TRBJ2-3|.
CASSFQAGGADTQYF
>14|.|TRBV11-2|TRBJ1-3|few
CASSPGRTENTIYF
>16|.|TRBV7-8|TRBJ2-5|once
CASSSGKTFGRETQYF
>16|.|TRBV6-6|TRBJ1-1|.
CASTPGASGVNTEAFF
>14|TRBD1|TRBV27|TRBJ2-6|.
CASSSDRVKEVLTF
>15|TRBD2|TRBV6-5|TRBJ2-1|.
CASSIVVSGDNEQFF
>12|.|TRBV28|TRBJ1-5|.
CASTGGSQPQHF
>14|TRBD1|TRBV3-1/TRBV3-2|TRBJ1-5|.
CASSPTGENQPQHF
>13|.|TRBV4-2|TRBJ1-4|.
CASSPQVTEKLFF
>15|.|TRBV7-3|TRBJ2-1|.
CASSLSGSSYNEQFF
>17|TRBD2|TRBV9|TRBJ2-3|.
CASSKGTSGRLTDTQYF
>15|TRBD1|TRBV28|TRBJ1-2|.
CASDVGQGLNYGYTF
>14|.|TRBV11-2|TRBJ1-4|.
CASSLDGPEVGLFF
>14|TRBD1|TRBV5-4|TRBJ2-2|.
CASSTTGATGELFF
>14|.|TRBV28|TRBJ1-2|.
CASSFGISNYGYTF
>14|.|TRBV29-1|TRBJ2-2|.
CSGARGSDTGELFF
>14|.|TRBV6-5|TRBJ1-1|.
CASSYVKGLSEAFF
>14|.|TRBV6-1|TRBJ1-1|.
CASSESFLNTEAFF
>14|.|TRBV15|TRBJ2-7|.
CATSRDRQAFEQYF